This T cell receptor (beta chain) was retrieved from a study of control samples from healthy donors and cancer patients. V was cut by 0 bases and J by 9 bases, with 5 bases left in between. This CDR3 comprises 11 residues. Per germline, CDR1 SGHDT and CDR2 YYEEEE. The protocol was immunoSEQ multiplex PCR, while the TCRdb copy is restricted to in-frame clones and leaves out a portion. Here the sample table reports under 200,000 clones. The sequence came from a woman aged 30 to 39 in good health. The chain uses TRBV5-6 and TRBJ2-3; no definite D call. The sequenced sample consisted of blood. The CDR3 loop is CASSLGRTQYF. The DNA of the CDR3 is TGTGCCAGCAGCTTGGGGCGGACGCAGTATTTT.